The T cell receptor (beta chain) described here comes from a study of shared clonotypes between healthy human individuals. An approximately 200 ng quantity of DNA, roughly 30,000 T cell genomes, went into the sorted-subset replicate PCRs. The repertoire was sequenced with immunoSEQ multiplex PCR; TCRdb's copy has only in-frame clones and lacks some. The sample includes about 1.1 million clones, about 84% of them seen just once. The sequenced sample consisted of memory CD4+ T cells from PBMCs. The subset is: CD45RA-negative fraction. This receptor was identified in a man in his late teens or twenties in good health. Some clones in this sample may be carry-over from other donors' samples.

The CDR3 DNA reads as TGTGCCTGGAATCTGATTAATGAAAAACTGTTTTTT. Protein: CAWNLINEKLFF. The rearrangement joins TRBV30 to TRBJ1-4, with no clear D. The V end was cut by 4 bases, the J end by 4 bases, with 7 bases between. Per the germline V gene, CDR1 is GTSNPN and CDR2 is SVGIG (reference sequence). This CDR3 is built from 12 residues. Drawing the rest from reference TRBV30 and TRBJ1-4, the complete variable domain is SQTIHQWPATLVQPVGSPLSLECTVEGTSNPNLYWYRQAAGRGLQLLFYSVGIGQISSEVPQNLSASRPQDRQFILSSKKLLLSDSGFYLCAWNLINEKLFFGSGTQLSVL.